This T cell receptor beta chain was recovered during a study of blood T cell repertoires in COVID-19. Study-level background: The United States, Italy and Spain provided the acute and convalescent COVID-19 samples. Nucleic acid was either cDNA or gDNA, and it came from T cells, B-cell-depleted T cells, or PBMCs.

Methods used by the authors: Reference gene primers were amplified, and this amplification served to estimate nucleated cell counts. The protocol was immunoSEQ multiplex PCR, while the TCRdb copy is restricted to in-frame clones and leaves out a portion. From that table come the V and J calls and clone size; the DNA was used to work out D and trimming. The sample records over 200,000 clones, roughly 80% being singletons. Germline V gene lookup returns CDR1 MNHEY and CDR2 SMNVEV (reference sequence). Trimming pared 4 bases from V and 6 bases from J, leaving 13 bases between. This CDR3 is 13 amino acids long.

This chain connects TRBV27 to TRBJ2-7, with a possible D match to TRBD1 (5 bases). Sample: peripheral blood. This clonotype originated in a human donor in a cohort sampled during active COVID-19. Written as DNA, the CDR3 is TGTGCCAGCAGTTCGGCAGGGTGGGCCGAGCAGTACTTC. Translation: CASSSAGWAEQYF.